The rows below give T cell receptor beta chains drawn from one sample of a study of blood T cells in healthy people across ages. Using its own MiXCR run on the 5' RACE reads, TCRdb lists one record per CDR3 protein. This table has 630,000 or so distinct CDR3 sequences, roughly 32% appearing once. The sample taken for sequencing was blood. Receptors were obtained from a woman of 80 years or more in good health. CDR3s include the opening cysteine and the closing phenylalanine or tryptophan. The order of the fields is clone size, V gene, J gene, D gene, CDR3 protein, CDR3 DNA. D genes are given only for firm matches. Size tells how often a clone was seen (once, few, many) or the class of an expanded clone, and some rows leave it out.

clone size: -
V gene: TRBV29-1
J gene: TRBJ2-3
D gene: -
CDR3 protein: CSVEGLGASTDTQYF
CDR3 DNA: TGCAGCGTTGAAGGGCTGGGGGCTAGCACAGATACGCAGTATTTT

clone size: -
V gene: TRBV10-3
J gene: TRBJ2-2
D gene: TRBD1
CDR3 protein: CAINKRQGDTGELFF
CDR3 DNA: TGTGCCATCAACAAAAGACAGGGAGACACCGGGGAGCTGTTTTTT

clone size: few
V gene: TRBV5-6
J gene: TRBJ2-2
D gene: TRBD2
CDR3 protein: CASSLVAGETGELFF
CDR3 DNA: TGTGCCAGCAGCTTAGTAGCGGGGGAGACCGGGGAGCTGTTTTTT

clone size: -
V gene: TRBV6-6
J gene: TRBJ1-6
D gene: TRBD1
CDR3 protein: CASSHRQGKNSPLHF
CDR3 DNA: TGTGCCAGCAGTCACAGACAGGGGAAGAATTCACCCCTCCACTTT

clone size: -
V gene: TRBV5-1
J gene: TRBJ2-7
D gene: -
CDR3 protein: CASSPMPGNSYEQYF
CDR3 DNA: TGCGCCAGCAGCCCCATGCCCGGGAATTCCTACGAGCAGTACTTC

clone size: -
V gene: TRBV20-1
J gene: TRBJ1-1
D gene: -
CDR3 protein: CSATQPGLNTEAFF
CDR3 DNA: TGCAGTGCTACTCAACCCGGACTGAACACTGAAGCTTTCTTT

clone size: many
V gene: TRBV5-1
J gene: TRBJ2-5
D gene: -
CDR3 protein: CASSLSLRVATETQYF
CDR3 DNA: TGCGCCAGCAGCTTGAGTTTGAGGGTAGCTACCGAGACCCAGTACTTC

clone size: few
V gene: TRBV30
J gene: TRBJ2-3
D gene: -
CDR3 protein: CAWSWSSTDTQYF
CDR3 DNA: TGTGCCTGGAGTTGGTCTAGCACAGATACGCAGTATTTT

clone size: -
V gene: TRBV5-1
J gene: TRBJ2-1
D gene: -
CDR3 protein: CASSLDLRTGNEQFF
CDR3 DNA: TGCGCCAGCAGCTTGGACCTCAGGACTGGCAATGAGCAGTTCTTC

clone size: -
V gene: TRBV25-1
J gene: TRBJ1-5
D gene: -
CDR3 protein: CASSQTGVTDQPQHF
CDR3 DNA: TGTGCCAGCAGCCAGACGGGAGTGACGGATCAGCCCCAGCATTTT

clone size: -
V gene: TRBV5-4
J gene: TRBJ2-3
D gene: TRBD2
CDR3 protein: CASRPSGSGGVGAADTQYF
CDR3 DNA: TGTGCCAGCAGGCCTTCAGGTAGCGGGGGGGTCGGAGCAGCAGATACGCAGTATTTT

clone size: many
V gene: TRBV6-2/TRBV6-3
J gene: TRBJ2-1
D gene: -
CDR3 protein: CASRGGDLLYNEQFF
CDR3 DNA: TGTGCCAGCAGGGGGGGAGACTTGCTCTACAATGAGCAGTTCTTC

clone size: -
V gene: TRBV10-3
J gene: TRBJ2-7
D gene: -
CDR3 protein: CAIRKDYEQYF
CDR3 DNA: TGTGCCATCAGAAAAGACTACGAGCAGTACTTC

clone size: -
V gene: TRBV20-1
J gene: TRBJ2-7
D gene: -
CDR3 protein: CSASNGADSPYEQYF
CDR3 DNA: TGCAGTGCTAGCAACGGAGCGGATAGCCCCTACGAGCAGTACTTC

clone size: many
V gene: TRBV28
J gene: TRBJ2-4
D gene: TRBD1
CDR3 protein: CASSFPGQRAANIQYF
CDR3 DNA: TGTGCCAGCAGTTTCCCGGGACAGAGGGCTGCAAACATTCAGTACTTC

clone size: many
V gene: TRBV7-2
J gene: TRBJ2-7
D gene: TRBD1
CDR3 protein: CASSELPGQGAEQYF
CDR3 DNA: TGTGCCAGCAGCGAACTACCGGGACAGGGCGCCGAGCAGTACTTC

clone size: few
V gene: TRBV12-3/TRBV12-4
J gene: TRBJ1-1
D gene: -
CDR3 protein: CASSLRMGPRGTEAFF
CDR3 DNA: TGTGCCAGCAGTTTGCGAATGGGACCCAGGGGCACTGAAGCTTTCTTT

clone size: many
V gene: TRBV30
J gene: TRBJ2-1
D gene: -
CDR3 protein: CAWRQGHEQFF
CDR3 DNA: TGTGCCTGGAGGCAGGGACATGAGCAGTTCTTC

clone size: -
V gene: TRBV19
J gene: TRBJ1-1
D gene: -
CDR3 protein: CASSIRGAEAFF
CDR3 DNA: TGTGCCAGTAGTATCCGGGGGGCTGAAGCTTTCTTT

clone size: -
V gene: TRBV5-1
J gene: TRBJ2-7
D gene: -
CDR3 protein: CASSLTGVNEQYF
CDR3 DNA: TGCGCCAGCAGCTTGACCGGGGTTAACGAGCAGTACTTC

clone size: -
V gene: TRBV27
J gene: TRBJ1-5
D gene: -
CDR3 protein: CASSLKGGNDQPQHF
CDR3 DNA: TGTGCCAGCAGTTTGAAAGGGGGGAATGATCAGCCCCAGCATTTT

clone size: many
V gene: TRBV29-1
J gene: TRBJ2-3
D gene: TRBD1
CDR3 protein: CSADRTGRDTQYF
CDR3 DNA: TGCAGCGCCGATAGGACAGGACGTGATACGCAGTATTTT

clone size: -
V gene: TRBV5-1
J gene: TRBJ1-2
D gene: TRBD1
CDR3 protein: CASSSRPSRDRGGYGYTF
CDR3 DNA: TGCGCCAGCAGCTCCAGACCCTCAAGAGACAGGGGAGGGTATGGCTACACCTTC

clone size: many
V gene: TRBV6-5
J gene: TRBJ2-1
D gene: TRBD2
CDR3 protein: CASSKPGGLFF
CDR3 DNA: TGTGCCAGCAGTAAACCGGGAGGGTTGTTCTTC

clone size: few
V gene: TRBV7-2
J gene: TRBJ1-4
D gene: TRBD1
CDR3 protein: CASSTGAGNEKLFF
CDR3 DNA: TGTGCCAGCAGCACAGGGGCGGGTAATGAAAAACTGTTTTTT

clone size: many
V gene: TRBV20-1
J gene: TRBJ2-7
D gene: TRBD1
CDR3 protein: CSGKGASGYEQYF
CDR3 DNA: TGCAGTGGCAAGGGGGCGAGTGGGTACGAGCAGTACTTC

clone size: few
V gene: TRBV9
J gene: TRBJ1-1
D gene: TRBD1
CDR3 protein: CASSVGEGGARANTEAFF
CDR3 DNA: TGTGCCAGCAGCGTAGGGGAAGGGGGCGCCCGGGCGAACACTGAAGCTTTCTTT

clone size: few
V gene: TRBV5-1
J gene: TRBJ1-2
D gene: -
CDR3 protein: CASSLDGANGYTF
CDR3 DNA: TGCGCCAGCAGCTTGGATGGTGCGAATGGCTACACCTTC

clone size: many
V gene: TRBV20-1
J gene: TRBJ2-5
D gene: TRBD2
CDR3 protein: CSAGQVGAGETQYF
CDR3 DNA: TGCAGTGCTGGGCAGGTTGGAGCGGGGGAGACCCAGTACTTC

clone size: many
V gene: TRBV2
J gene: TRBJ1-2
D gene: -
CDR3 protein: CASSPRQANYGYTF
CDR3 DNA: TGTGCCAGCAGTCCCCGACAGGCTAACTATGGCTACACCTTC

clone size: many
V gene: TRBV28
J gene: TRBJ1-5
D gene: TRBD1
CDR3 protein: CASSRLGAGGVRTQHF
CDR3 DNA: TGTGCCAGCAGCCGACTCGGGGCAGGGGGCGTACGGACCCAGCATTTT

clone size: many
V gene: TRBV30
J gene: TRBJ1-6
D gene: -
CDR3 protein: CAWSVRQDDSPLHF
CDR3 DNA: TGTGCCTGGAGTGTACGGCAGGATGATTCACCCCTCCACTTT

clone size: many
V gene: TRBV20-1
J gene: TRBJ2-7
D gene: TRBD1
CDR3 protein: CSAARTGTISYEQYF
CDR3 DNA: TGCAGTGCTGCGAGGACAGGGACAATCTCCTACGAGCAGTACTTC

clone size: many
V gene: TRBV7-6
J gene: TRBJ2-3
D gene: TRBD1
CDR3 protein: CASSLGTGGGTDTQYF
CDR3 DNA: TGTGCCAGCAGCCTTGGGACAGGGGGAGGCACAGATACGCAGTATTTT

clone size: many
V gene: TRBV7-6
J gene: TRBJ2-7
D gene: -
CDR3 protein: CASSLSDNEQYF
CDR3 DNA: TGTGCCAGCAGCTTGTCTGACAACGAGCAGTACTTC

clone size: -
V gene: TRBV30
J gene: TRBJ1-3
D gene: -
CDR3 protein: CAWSRGSGNTIYF
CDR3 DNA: TGTGCCTGGAGTAGGGGTTCAGGAAACACCATATATTTT

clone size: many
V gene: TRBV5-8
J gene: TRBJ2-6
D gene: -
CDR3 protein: CASSLWQPSSGANVLTF
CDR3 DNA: TGTGCCAGCAGCTTGTGGCAACCCAGCTCTGGGGCCAACGTCCTGACTTTC

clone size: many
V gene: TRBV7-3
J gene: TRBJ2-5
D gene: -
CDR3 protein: CASSLRHQETQYF
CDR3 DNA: TGTGCCAGCAGCTTAAGGCATCAAGAGACCCAGTACTTC

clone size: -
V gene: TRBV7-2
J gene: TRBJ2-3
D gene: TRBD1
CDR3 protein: CASSLPDRGPADTQYF
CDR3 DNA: TGTGCCAGCAGCTTACCGGACAGGGGGCCGGCAGATACGCAGTATTTT

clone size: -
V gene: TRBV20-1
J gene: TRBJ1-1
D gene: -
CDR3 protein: CSASQGAGVKAFF
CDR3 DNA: TGCAGTGCTTCCCAAGGGGCCGGGGTGAAAGCTTTCTTT

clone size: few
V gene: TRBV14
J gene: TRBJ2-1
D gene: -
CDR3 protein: CASSLQPWGSRSYNEQFF
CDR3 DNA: TGTGCCAGCAGCCTACAGCCCTGGGGGAGTCGCTCCTACAATGAGCAGTTCTTC

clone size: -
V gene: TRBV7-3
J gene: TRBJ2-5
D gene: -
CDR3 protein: CASSPSGVGGETQYF
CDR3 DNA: TGTGCCAGCAGCCCTAGTGGGGTGGGAGGAGAGACCCAGTACTTC

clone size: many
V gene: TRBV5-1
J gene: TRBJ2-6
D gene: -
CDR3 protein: CASHSGANVLTF
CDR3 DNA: TGCGCCAGCCACTCTGGGGCCAACGTCCTGACTTTC

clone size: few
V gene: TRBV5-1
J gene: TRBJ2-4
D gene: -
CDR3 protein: CASSSATGLGQYF
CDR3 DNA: TGCGCCAGCAGCTCGGCCACGGGGCTCGGGCAGTACTTC

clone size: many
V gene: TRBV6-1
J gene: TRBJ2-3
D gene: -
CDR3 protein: CASRDRTIDTQYF
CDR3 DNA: TGTGCCAGCAGGGACAGGACTATAGATACGCAGTATTTT

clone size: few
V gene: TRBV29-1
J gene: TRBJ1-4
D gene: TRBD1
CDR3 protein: CSVVGGGNEKLFF
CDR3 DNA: TGCAGCGTTGTAGGAGGGGGCAATGAAAAACTGTTTTTT

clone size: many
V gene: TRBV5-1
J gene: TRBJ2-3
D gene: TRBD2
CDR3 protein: CASSFPSGGNQDTQYF
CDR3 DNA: TGCGCCAGCAGCTTCCCGAGCGGGGGCAACCAAGATACGCAGTATTTT

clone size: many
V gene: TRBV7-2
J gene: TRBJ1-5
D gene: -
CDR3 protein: CASSAFLRQPQHF
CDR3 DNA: TGTGCCAGCAGCGCCTTTTTACGGCAGCCCCAGCATTTT

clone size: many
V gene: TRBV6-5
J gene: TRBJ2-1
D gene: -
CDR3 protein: CASSPSWMHSYNEQFF
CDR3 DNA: TGTGCCAGCAGTCCCTCTTGGATGCACTCCTACAATGAGCAGTTCTTC